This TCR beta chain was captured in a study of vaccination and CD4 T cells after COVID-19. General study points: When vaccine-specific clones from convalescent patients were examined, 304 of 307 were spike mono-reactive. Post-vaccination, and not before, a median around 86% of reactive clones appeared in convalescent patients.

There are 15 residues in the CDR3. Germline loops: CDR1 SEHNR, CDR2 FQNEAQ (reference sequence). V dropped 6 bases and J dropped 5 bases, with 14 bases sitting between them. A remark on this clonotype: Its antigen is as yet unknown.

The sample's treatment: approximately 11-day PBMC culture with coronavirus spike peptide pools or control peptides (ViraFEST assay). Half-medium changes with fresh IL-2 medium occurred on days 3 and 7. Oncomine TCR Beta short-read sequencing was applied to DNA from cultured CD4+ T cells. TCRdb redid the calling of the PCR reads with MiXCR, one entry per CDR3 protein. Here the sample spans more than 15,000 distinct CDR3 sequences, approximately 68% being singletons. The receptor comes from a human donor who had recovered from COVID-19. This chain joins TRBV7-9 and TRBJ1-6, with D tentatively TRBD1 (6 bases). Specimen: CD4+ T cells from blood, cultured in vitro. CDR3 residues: CASSEGRTDNSPLHF. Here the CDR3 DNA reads TGTGCCAGCAGTGAGGGACGGACAGATAATTCACCCCTCCACTTT.